These T cell receptor beta chains were read from a single sample in a study of regulatory T cells in long-lasting Graves disease. TCRdb reprocessed the multiplex PCR reads with MiXCR, giving one entry per CDR3 protein. This sample has around 250,000 distinct CDR3 sequences, with about 19% found just once. The sample consisted of peripheral blood mononuclear cells (PBMCs), taken at new diagnosis, from a patient treated with antithyroid drugs. These receptors were taken from a female donor with Graves disease. The CDR3 runs from the conserved cysteine through the conserved F or W. Fields, in order: clone size, D gene, J gene, V gene, CDR3 protein, CDR3 DNA. A D gene is named only where the DNA matches it firmly. Clone size is shown for a subset of rows, as once, few, many or a class of expanded clone.

NA,TRBD1,TRBJ2-1,TRBV19,CASSSPTGAREQFF,TGTGCCAGTAGTTCCCCGACAGGGGCTAGGGAGCAGTTCTTC
few,NA,TRBJ2-7,TRBV28,CASSPAVRWDEQYF,TGTGCCAGCAGTCCCGCAGTACGTTGGGACGAGCAGTACTTC
many,NA,TRBJ2-1,TRBV5-1,CASSLEGGSYNEQFF,TGCGCCAGCAGCTTAGAGGGGGGATCCTACAATGAGCAGTTCTTC
many,NA,TRBJ1-5,TRBV2,CASSAGVSQPQHF,TGTGCCAGCAGTGCAGGGGTAAGTCAGCCCCAGCATTTT
many,NA,TRBJ2-5,TRBV29-1,CSGGRETQYF,TGCAGCGGGGGACGGGAGACCCAGTACTTC
many,TRBD1,TRBJ1-2,TRBV9,CASSVVTGTRGYTF,TGTGCCAGCAGCGTAGTGACAGGGACGAGGGGCTACACCTTC
many,NA,TRBJ2-3,TRBV19,CASTPDWGEKITQYF,TGTGCCAGTACCCCGGACTGGGGAGAAAAGATTACACAGTATTTT
many,TRBD2,TRBJ2-2,TRBV28,CASSRPGLANTGELFF,TGTGCCAGCAGTCGACCGGGACTAGCGAACACCGGGGAGCTGTTTTTT
many,NA,TRBJ1-5,TRBV12-5,CASGLGVGNQPQHF,TGTGCTAGTGGTTTGGGCGTTGGCAATCAGCCCCAGCATTTT
NA,TRBD2,TRBJ2-2,TRBV18,CASSGTSGAANTGELFF,TGTGCCAGCTCCGGGACTAGCGGGGCTGCGAACACCGGGGAGCTGTTTTTT
NA,NA,TRBJ2-1,TRBV7-2,CASSYPRGSSYNEQFF,TGTGCCAGCAGCTACCCTAGGGGGAGCTCCTACAATGAGCAGTTCTTC
few,TRBD1,TRBJ2-5,TRBV5-8,CASSQSKGTVEYF,TGTGCCAGCAGCCAGAGTAAAGGGACAGTTGAGTACTTC
many,TRBD2,TRBJ2-1,TRBV12-3/TRBV12-4,CASSSLTSGVSDEQFF,TGTGCCAGCAGTTCCCTCACTAGCGGGGTTTCGGATGAGCAGTTCTTC
many,NA,TRBJ1-3,TRBV7-2,CASSPLGESSGNTIYF,TGTGCCAGCAGCCCGTTGGGGGAGAGCTCTGGAAACACCATATATTTT
many,TRBD2,TRBJ2-1,TRBV15,CATSRSGLAEYNEQFF,TGTGCCACCAGCAGATCGGGACTAGCGGAGTACAATGAGCAGTTCTTC
few,NA,TRBJ1-5,TRBV6-5,CASSYTLRQPQHF,TGTGCCAGCAGTTACACTCTCCGGCAGCCCCAGCATTTT
NA,NA,TRBJ1-6,TRBV12-3/TRBV12-4,CASRRLGDTRNSPLHF,TGTGCCAGCAGACGCCTCGGAGACACTAGAAATTCACCCCTCCACTTT
many,NA,TRBJ2-3,TRBV20-1,CSARVGVLAANTDTQYF,TGCAGTGCTAGAGTAGGAGTTTTGGCGGCCAACACAGATACGCAGTATTTT
many,NA,TRBJ2-3,TRBV7-2,CASSLGPDYTDTQYF,TGTGCCAGCAGCTTAGGGCCGGACTACACAGATACGCAGTATTTT
many,NA,TRBJ2-3,TRBV9,CASSVTPSHTIPSDTQYF,TGTGCCAGCAGCGTAACCCCAAGTCACACCATCCCCTCCGATACGCAGTATTTT
many,TRBD1,TRBJ2-5,TRBV27,CASSDPRTGRETQYF,TGTGCCAGCAGCGATCCCCGGACAGGAAGAGAGACCCAGTACTTC
many,TRBD1,TRBJ2-7,TRBV7-8,CASSLELGGVEQYF,TGTGCCAGCAGCTTAGAGTTAGGGGGCGTCGAGCAGTACTTC
many,NA,TRBJ1-2,TRBV29-1,CSVWEGRYGYTF,TGCAGCGTTTGGGAAGGACGCTATGGCTACACCTTC
many,TRBD2,TRBJ2-1,TRBV9,CASSVGSGRAQFF,TGTGCCAGCAGCGTCGGTAGCGGGAGGGCGCAGTTCTTC
many,TRBD1,TRBJ2-3,TRBV7-8,CASSPGQPKSTDTQYF,TGTGCCAGCAGCCCGGGACAGCCGAAAAGCACAGATACGCAGTATTTT
NA,TRBD2,TRBJ2-7,TRBV11-2,CASSLVAGDYEQYF,TGTGCCAGCAGCTTAGTAGCGGGAGACTACGAGCAGTACTTC
many,TRBD2,TRBJ2-5,TRBV10-3,CAIKGGASGGQETQYF,TGTGCCATAAAAGGTGGGGCTAGCGGGGGACAAGAGACCCAGTACTTC
many,NA,TRBJ1-1,TRBV6-1,CASSAYSWNMNTEAFF,TGTGCCAGCAGTGCATACAGTTGGAACATGAACACTGAAGCTTTCTTT
many,NA,TRBJ2-7,TRBV18,CASSLQREGLAYF,TGTGCCAGCTCACTGCAACGAGAGGGCCTCGCGTACTTC
many,TRBD2,TRBJ2-1,TRBV24-1,CATSEVFSSGTYNEQFF,TGTGCCACCAGTGAAGTTTTTTCTAGCGGAACGTACAATGAGCAGTTCTTC
NA,NA,TRBJ2-3,TRBV2,CASSWGRDTQYF,TGTGCCAGCAGCTGGGGTCGGGATACGCAGTATTTT
many,TRBD2,TRBJ2-7,TRBV3-1,CASSQAAAASGYEQYF,TGTGCCAGCAGCCAAGCCGCGGCGGCTAGCGGCTACGAGCAGTACTTC
many,NA,TRBJ1-1,TRBV5-4,CASSLETAFSPFF,TGTGCCAGCAGCTTGGAAACCGCGTTTAGTCCTTTCTTT
NA,NA,TRBJ1-1,TRBV20-1,CSARDFGQGGTEAFF,TGCAGTGCTAGAGATTTTGGCCAGGGAGGGACTGAAGCTTTCTTT
few,NA,TRBJ1-4,TRBV5-1,CASSSRSKSRGNEKLFF,TGCGCCAGCAGCTCAAGATCGAAATCAAGGGGTAATGAAAAACTGTTTTTT
many,NA,TRBJ2-5,TRBV20-1,CSAREGGGQETQYF,TGCAGTGCTAGAGAGGGGGGCGGTCAAGAGACCCAGTACTTC
many,NA,TRBJ2-1,TRBV18,CASSPLPFGNEQFF,TGTGCCAGCTCACCACTTCCCTTTGGCAATGAGCAGTTCTTC
many,NA,TRBJ2-3,TRBV20-1,CSADSSENLKIHTQYF,TGCAGTGCAGACTCTTCGGAGAACTTAAAGATTCATACGCAGTATTTT
many,TRBD1,TRBJ2-7,TRBV19,CASMDRGSYEQYF,TGTGCCAGTATGGACAGGGGAAGCTACGAGCAGTACTTC
many,NA,TRBJ2-7,TRBV27,CASSLSGPFEQYF,TGTGCCAGCAGTTTATCTGGTCCGTTTGAGCAGTACTTC
many,NA,TRBJ2-7,TRBV4-1,CASSQRGAVEQYF,TGCGCCAGCAGCCAACGGGGGGCTGTAGAGCAGTACTTC
many,NA,TRBJ1-5,TRBV7-2,CASSFGGDPRNQPQHF,TGTGCCAGCAGCTTTGGGGGGGATCCGCGCAATCAGCCCCAGCATTTT
NA,NA,TRBJ2-2,TRBV25-1,CASSEATRNTGELFF,TGTGCCAGCAGTGAAGCCACTAGGAACACCGGGGAGCTGTTTTTT
many,TRBD1,TRBJ2-7,TRBV7-9,CASSSKKGDRVRYEQYF,TGTGCCAGCAGCTCGAAAAAGGGGGACAGGGTTCGTTACGAGCAGTACTTC
few,NA,TRBJ2-2,TRBV6-2/TRBV6-3,CASKLRGLTGELFF,TGTGCCAGCAAGTTAAGAGGGCTCACCGGGGAGCTGTTTTTT
many,TRBD1,TRBJ1-5,TRBV20-1,CSARDGGQNNQPQHF,TGCAGTGCTAGAGATGGGGGACAGAACAATCAGCCCCAGCATTTT
few,NA,TRBJ1-5,TRBV24-1,CATSTMSDQPQHF,TGTGCCACCAGTACAATGTCCGATCAGCCCCAGCATTTT
many,NA,TRBJ1-5,TRBV6-2/TRBV6-3,CASSYAPPRDNQPQHF,TGTGCCAGCAGTTACGCTCCCCCCAGGGACAATCAGCCCCAGCATTTT